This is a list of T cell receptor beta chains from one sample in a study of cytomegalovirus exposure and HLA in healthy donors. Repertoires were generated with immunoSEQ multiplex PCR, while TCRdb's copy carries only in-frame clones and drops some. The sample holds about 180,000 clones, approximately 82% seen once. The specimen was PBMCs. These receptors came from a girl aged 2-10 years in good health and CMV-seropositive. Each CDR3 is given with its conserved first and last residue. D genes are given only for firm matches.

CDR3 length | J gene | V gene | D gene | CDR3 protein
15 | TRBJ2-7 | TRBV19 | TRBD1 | CATLGERQGRYEQYF
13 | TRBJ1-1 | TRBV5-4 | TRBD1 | CASSTGQATEAFF
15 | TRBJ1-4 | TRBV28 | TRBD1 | CASRLGTVPNEKLFF
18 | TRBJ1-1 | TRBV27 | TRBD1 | CASTHFYGQGTGLAEAFF
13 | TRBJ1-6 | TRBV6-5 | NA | CATSREYNSPLHF
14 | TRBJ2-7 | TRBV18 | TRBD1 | CASSKGQGSGEQYF
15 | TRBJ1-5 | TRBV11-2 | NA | CASSQDGQANQPQHF
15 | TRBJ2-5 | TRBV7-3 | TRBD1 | CASSPRTGKEETQYF
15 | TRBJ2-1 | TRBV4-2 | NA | CASSLDRGGYNEQFF
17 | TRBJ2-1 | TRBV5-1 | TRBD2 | CASSFPGLAGGYNEQFF
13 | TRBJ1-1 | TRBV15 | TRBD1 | CATGLDRGTEAFF
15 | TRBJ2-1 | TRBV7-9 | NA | CASSLNTGIYNEQFF
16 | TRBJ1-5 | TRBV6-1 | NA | CASSASSQAGGQPQHF
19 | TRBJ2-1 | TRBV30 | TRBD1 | CAWSDVEDRGRGSTGEQFF
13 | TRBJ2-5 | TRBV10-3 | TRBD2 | CAIGLSGSETQYF
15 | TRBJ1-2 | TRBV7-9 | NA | CASSLDRDFVYGYTF
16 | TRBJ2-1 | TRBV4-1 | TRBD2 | CASSPSPLAGTGEQFF
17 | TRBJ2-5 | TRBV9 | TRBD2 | CASSPGPSGRRAETQYF
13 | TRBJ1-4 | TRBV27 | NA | CASSVQGTEKLFF
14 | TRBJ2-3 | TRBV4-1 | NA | CASSPGLQQDTQYF
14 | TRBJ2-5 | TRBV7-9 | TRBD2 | CASSRTSGEETQYF
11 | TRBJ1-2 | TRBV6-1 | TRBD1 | CASTRGLGYTF
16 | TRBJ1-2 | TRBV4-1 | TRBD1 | CASSQETGLWISGYTF
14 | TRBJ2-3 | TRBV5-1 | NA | CASRLADYTDTQYF
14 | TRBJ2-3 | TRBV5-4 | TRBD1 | CASSFGQVTDTQYF
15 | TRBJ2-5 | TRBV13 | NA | CASSFFHPERETQYF
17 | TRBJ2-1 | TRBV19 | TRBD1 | CASSPARGQGAHNEQFF
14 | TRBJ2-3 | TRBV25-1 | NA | CASRTRGDTDTQYF
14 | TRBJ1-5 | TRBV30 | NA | CAWSLLNSNQPQHF
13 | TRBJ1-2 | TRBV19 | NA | CASSIDSFDGYTF
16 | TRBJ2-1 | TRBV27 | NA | CASSLLRGLGANEQFF
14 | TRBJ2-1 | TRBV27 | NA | CASSQRDYYNEQFF
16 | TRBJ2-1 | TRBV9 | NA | CASSVGPAGAYNEQFF
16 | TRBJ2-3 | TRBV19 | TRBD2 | CASSSGTSGSTDTQYF
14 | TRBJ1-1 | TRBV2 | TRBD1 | CASSNLQGNTEAFF
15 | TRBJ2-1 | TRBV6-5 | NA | CASSRGGTMGGEQFF
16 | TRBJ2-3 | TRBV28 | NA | CASSTPSGSVPDTQYF
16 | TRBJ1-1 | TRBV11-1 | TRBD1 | CASSLTGGSMGTEAFF
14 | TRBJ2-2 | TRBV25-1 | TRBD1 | CASRSTGGTGELFF
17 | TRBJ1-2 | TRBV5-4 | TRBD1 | CASSPVGTGNRPYGYTF
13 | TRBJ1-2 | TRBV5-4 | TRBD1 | CASSLQGAGGYTF
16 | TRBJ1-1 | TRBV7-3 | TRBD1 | CASSTTPDRGLTEAFF
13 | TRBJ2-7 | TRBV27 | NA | CASSSFSGYEQYF
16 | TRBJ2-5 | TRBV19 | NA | CASTSPGLAGQETQYF
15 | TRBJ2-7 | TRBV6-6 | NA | CASSYSATESYEQYF
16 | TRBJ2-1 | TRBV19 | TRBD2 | CASSAQAGGQNNEQFF
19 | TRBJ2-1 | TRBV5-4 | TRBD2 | CASSSTPSASGRPNNEQFF
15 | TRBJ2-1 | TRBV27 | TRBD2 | CASSLRGGGYNEQFF
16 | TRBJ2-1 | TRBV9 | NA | CASSVPSRLGANEQFF
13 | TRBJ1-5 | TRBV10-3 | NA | CAISEMGPQPQHF
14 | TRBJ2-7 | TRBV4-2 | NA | CASSPGGQTYEQYF
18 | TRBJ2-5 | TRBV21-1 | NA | CASSKGGGGRARKETQYF
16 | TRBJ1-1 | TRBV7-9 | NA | CASSPQHGAGGTEAFF
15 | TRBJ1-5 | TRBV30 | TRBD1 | CASTGQGYSNQPQHF
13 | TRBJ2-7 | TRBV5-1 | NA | CASSLGQPIEQYF
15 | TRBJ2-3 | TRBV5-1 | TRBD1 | CASSFGDSITDTQYF
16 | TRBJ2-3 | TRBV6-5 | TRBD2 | CASSSGLAGTPSTQYF
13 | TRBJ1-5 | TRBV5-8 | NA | CASSSGWRMPQHF
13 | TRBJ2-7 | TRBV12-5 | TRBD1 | CASGWDRGREQYF
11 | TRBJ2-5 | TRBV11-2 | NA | CASSPQETQYF